One and the same sample provided the 22 T cell receptor beta chains below, sequenced in a study of blood T cell repertoires in COVID-19. Here immunoSEQ multiplex PCR was the method, and the copy in TCRdb shows in-frame clones only, minus some. The sample contains 200,000 to 300,000 clones, approximately 85% of which appear only once. Sequencing used peripheral blood. The receptors here all came from a woman in her seventies with acute or convalescent COVID-19.

The chain links TRBV12-3 or TRBV12-4 to TRBJ2-7, with D tentatively TRBD1 (6 bases). CDR3 size: 13 residues. V lost 5 bases, J lost 4 bases, and 12 bases lay in between. CDR3 protein: CASSTGTPYEQYF. The CDR3 DNA reads TGTGCCAGCAGTACAGGGACACCTTACGAGCAGTACTTC.

V gene TRBV29-1 combines with J gene TRBJ1-4, with D tentatively TRBD1 (6 bases). The CDR3 has 12 amino acids. V was shortened by 7 bases and J by 7 bases, with 13 bases between the two germline ends. Per the germline V gene, CDR1 is SQVTM and CDR2 is ANQGSEA. CDR3 amino acids: CSASQGGEKLFF. CDR3 in DNA: TGCAGCGCATCACAAGGGGGTGAAAAACTGTTTTTT.

The rearrangement uses TRBV19 and TRBJ1-5; TRBD1 might be the D (5 bases). The CDR3 has 14 residues. V was trimmed by 2 bases and J by 7 bases, leaving 12 bases between them. Germline CDR1 is LNHDA and CDR2 is SQIVND (reference sequence). For the CDR3, the DNA is TGTGCCAGTAGTATAAGGCAGGGCGAACAGCCCCAGCATTTT. It yields the protein CASSIRQGEQPQHF. Full variable domain (remainder filled in from reference TRBV19 and TRBJ1-5): DGGITQSPKYLFRKEGQNVTLSCEQNLNHDAMYWYRQDPGQGLRLIYYSQIVNDFQKGDIAEGYSVSREKKESFPLTVTSAQKNPTAFYLCASSIRQGEQPQHFGDGTRLSIL.

Only a few counts were recorded for this clone. The V call is TRBV7-2, the J call TRBJ1-2; the D is unclear. The V end was cut by 1 base, the J end by 3 bases, with 9 bases between. The CDR3 runs 14 residues. In germline, CDR1 is SGHTA, CDR2 FQGNSA. CDR3 sequence: CASSLGWAHYGYTF. As DNA, the CDR3 is TGTGCCAGCAGCTTAGGGTGGGCGCACTATGGCTACACCTTC.

This chain links TRBV7-9 with TRBJ2-1, with D possibly TRBD2 on 7 matching bases. The CDR3 extends over 15 amino acids. Looked up from germline, CDR1 is SEHNR and CDR2 is FQNEAQ (reference sequence). V lost 2 bases to trimming and J lost 7 bases, with 15 bases between them. The CDR3 nucleotides read TGTGCCAGCAGCTTACGGGGGGCGGATGGGAATGAGCAGTTCTTC. This encodes CASSLRGADGNEQFF.

The chain has TRBV4-3 and TRBJ1-1; D might be TRBD1 (6 bases). Trimming cost V 3 bases and J 7 bases, with 15 bases left between them. The CDR3 has 14 amino acids. Germline V lookup: CDR1 LGHNA, CDR2 YSLEER. CDR3 sequence reads: CASSHVTGLGEAFF. The CDR3 DNA reads TGCGCCAGCAGCCACGTAACAGGGTTGGGTGAAGCTTTCTTT.

Only one count was recorded for this clone. This chain connects TRBV7-2 to TRBJ2-2; D gene unclear. Germline assignment: CDR1 SGHTA and CDR2 FQGNSA. V shed 1 base and J shed 2 bases, with 5 bases lying between them. The CDR3 totals 14 residues. CDR3 residues: CASSLGLNTGELFF. The DNA of the CDR3 is TGTGCCAGCAGCTTAGGCCTAAACACCGGGGAGCTGTTTTTT.

The CDR3 region has the DNA TGTGCCACCAGTGATATCCGGACAGGGGGCTACGAGCAGTACTTC. It yields the protein CATSDIRTGGYEQYF. The J gene is TRBJ2-7, the V gene TRBV24-1, with 10 nucleotides matching TRBD1. The germline V gene has CDR1 KGHDR and CDR2 SFDVKD. The CDR3 runs to 15 residues. The J segment lost 3 bases and the V segment lost 3 bases, leaving 4 bases of the junction unmatched.

The chain links TRBV28 to TRBJ1-5; TRBD1 is a possible D gene (6 bases). CDR3 length: 15 amino acids. Germline V gene lookup returns CDR1 MDHEN and CDR2 SYDVKM. Trimming removed 6 bases from V and 3 bases from J, with 15 bases in between. The CDR3 nucleotides read TGTGCCAGCAGCCCCAGCAGGGGCTACAATCAGCCCCAGCATTTT. Translation gives CASSPSRGYNQPQHF. Looking up the rest from reference TRBV28 and TRBJ1-5 gives the full variable domain: DVKVTQSSRYLVKRTGEKVFLECVQDMDHENMFWYRQDPGLGLRLIYFSYDVKMKEKGDIPEGYSVSREKKERFSLILESASTNQTSMYLCASSPSRGYNQPQHFGDGTRLSIL.

This clone was detected only once. The chain has TRBV30 and TRBJ1-4; 8 nucleotides agree with TRBD1. V was clipped by 7 bases and J by 4 bases; unmatched bases: 5. This CDR3 is 13 amino acids long. CDR1 and CDR2 (germline): GTSNPN, SVGIG (reference sequence). DNA for the CDR3: TGTGCCTTCCCACAGGGGGATAATGAAAAACTGTTTTTT. Translating gives CAFPQGDNEKLFF.

V gene TRBV28 combines with J gene TRBJ2-5, with 7 bases identical to TRBD1. This CDR3 spans 17 amino acids. Germline V gene data show CDR1 as MDHEN and CDR2 as SYDVKM. V lost 2 bases to trimming and J lost 5 bases; unmatched junction nucleotides: 14. The CDR3 loop is CASSLTGRGLNLETQYF. The CDR3 DNA is TGTGCCAGCAGTTTAACGGGCAGGGGGTTGAATCTGGAGACCCAGTACTTC.

This rearrangement joins TRBV2 to TRBJ2-7; 7 bases map to TRBD1. The CDR3 consists of 15 residues. Trimming cost V 3 bases and J 0 bases; bases outside gene matches: 5. Germline assignment: CDR1 SNHLY and CDR2 FYNNEI. CDR3 nucleotides: TGTGCCAGCAGTGACGGACAGGCGAGCTCCTACGAGCAGTACTTC. Its translation is CASSDGQASSYEQYF.

The chain combines TRBV2 with TRBJ1-4; a possible D gene is TRBD1 (5 bases). The germline gives CDR1 SNHLY, CDR2 FYNNEI. This CDR3 spans 12 amino acids. V dropped 6 bases and J dropped 8 bases, with 10 bases sitting between them. The DNA for the CDR3 is TGTGCCAGCAGGGCGGGGCGGGAAAAACTGTTTTTT. This codes for CASRAGREKLFF.

The rearrangement joins TRBV4-3 to TRBJ1-4; the D gene is possibly TRBD1 (5 bases). V was clipped by 3 bases and J by 0 bases, with 11 bases between them. The CDR3 loop spans 16 amino acids. Germline V gene sequence: CDR1 LGHNA, CDR2 YSLEER. CDR3 loop: CASSQGRVATNEKLFF. CDR3 DNA: TGCGCCAGCAGCCAGGGCAGGGTTGCAACTAATGAAAAACTGTTTTTT.

The chain recombines TRBV24-1 with TRBJ2-1; possibly TRBD1 for D (6 bases). CDR1 is KGHDR and CDR2 is SFDVKD in the germline V gene. V lost 1 base to trimming and J lost 7 bases, with 10 bases between them. This CDR3 has 14 residues. CDR3 sequence: CATSDFTRGNEQFF. DNA of the CDR3: TGTGCCACCAGTGATTTTACCAGGGGTAATGAGCAGTTCTTC.

This clone has only one observation. This rearrangement joins TRBV28 to TRBJ2-1; tentatively, D is TRBD1 (6 bases). The CDR3 runs 16 residues. Deletions cut 4 bases from V and 2 bases from J, with 15 bases between. In germline, CDR1 is MDHEN, CDR2 SYDVKM. Here the CDR3 DNA reads TGTGCCAGCAGTTCCCCGGTGGCAGGGGCCTACAATGAGCAGTTCTTC. As protein: CASSSPVAGAYNEQFF.

This chain connects TRBV6-2 or TRBV6-3 to TRBJ1-1; D possibly corresponds to TRBD1 (6 bases). With 4 bases removed from V and 0 bases from J, the gap between germline ends came to 12 bases. The length of the CDR3 is 15 residues. Per germline, CDR1 MNHEY and CDR2 SVGEGT. CDR3 coding DNA: TGTGCCAGCAGTTTGGTCGGACAGATGAACACTGAAGCTTTCTTT. Protein: CASSLVGQMNTEAFF.

The chain joins TRBV10-3 to TRBJ2-3, with TRBD2 matching over 11 bases. This CDR3 is 15 amino acids long. The V gene's germline CDR1 is ENHRY and CDR2 SYGVKD. Trimming at V came to 6 bases and at J to 3 bases, leaving 5 bases not matched to a gene. The CDR3 sequence is CAISFSGGGTDTQYF. In DNA, the CDR3 is TGTGCCATCAGCTTTAGCGGGGGGGGGACAGATACGCAGTATTTT.

The rearrangement joins TRBV7-2 to TRBJ1-1, with a weak D call TRBD1 (6 bases). Germline values: CDR1 SGHTA, CDR2 FQGNSA. This CDR3 is 14 amino acids long. Trimming pared 5 bases from V and 0 bases from J, leaving 10 bases between. For the CDR3, the DNA is TGTGCCAGCAGCCCCCAGGGGCTGAACACTGAAGCTTTCTTT. It encodes CASSPQGLNTEAFF.

The J gene is TRBJ1-6, the V gene TRBV7-9; possibly TRBD1 for D (5 bases). Germline-derived CDR1 and CDR2 are SEHNR and FQNEAQ (reference sequence). The V gene lost 5 bases and the J gene lost 9 bases, with 11 bases spanning the gap. The CDR3 length is 13 residues. The CDR3 DNA reads as TGTGCCAGCAGCCAAGGGGCAATTTCACCCCTCCACTTT. Protein: CASSQGAISPLHF.

The chain employs TRBV24-1 and TRBJ1-5; no firm D call. With 9 bases removed from V and 3 bases from J, the gap between germline ends came to 20 bases. Germline CDR1 is KGHDR and CDR2 is SFDVKD. The CDR3 extends over 16 amino acids. The CDR3 sequence: CATLQRFEGPNQPQHF. The CDR3 coding sequence is TGTGCCACCCTCCAGCGGTTTGAGGGCCCCAATCAGCCCCAGCATTTT.

The chain employs TRBV10-1 and TRBJ2-3, with D perhaps TRBD1 (6 bases). The CDR3 totals 13 residues. V was clipped by 2 bases and J by 5 bases, with 8 bases between them. Germline loops: CDR1 WNHNN, CDR2 SYGVQD (reference sequence). CDR3 sequence reads: CASSEDRRDTQYF. As DNA, the CDR3 is TGCGCCAGCAGTGAGGACAGGCGAGATACGCAGTATTTT.